These 31 T cell receptor beta chains originate from one sample sequenced in a study of T cell changes during pregnancy in multiple sclerosis. The data were produced by immunoSEQ multiplex PCR, yet TCRdb's version contains in-frame clones alone and is incomplete. This sample yields 95,000 to 100,000 clones, of which about 90% are seen a single time; 2.5% to 3.5% belongs to the top ten. This specimen consisted of peripheral blood, obtained in the second trimester of pregnancy. These receptors were collected from a female donor with multiple sclerosis, enrolled in a pregnancy study.

The chain links TRBV6-4 to TRBJ2-2, with D maybe TRBD1 (6 bases). Germline assignment: CDR1 MRHNA and CDR2 SNTAGT. The CDR3 length is 16 residues. V was shortened by 2 bases and J by 3 bases, with 13 bases between the two germline ends. The CDR3 loop reads CASSDTSRGYTGELFF. CDR3 in DNA: TGTGCCAGCAGTGACACTTCCAGGGGATACACCGGGGAGCTGTTTTTT.

The chain recombines TRBV27 with TRBJ2-4; unclear D gene. Deletions cut 8 bases from V and 0 bases from J, with 14 bases between. Germline loops: CDR1 MNHEY, CDR2 SMNVEV (reference sequence). CDR3 length: 15 amino acids. The CDR3 DNA follows: TGTGCCAGCGGTCGGGTCCCGATAGCCAAAAACATTCAGTACTTC. It codes for CASGRVPIAKNIQYF.

The rearrangement uses TRBV4-1 and TRBJ2-1; TRBD2 matches 13 bases. The germline gives CDR1 MGHRA, CDR2 YSYEKL. V shed 0 bases and J 4 bases; nucleotides not matched to a gene: 3. The CDR3 loop spans 17 amino acids. In DNA form, the CDR3 reads TGCGCCAGCAGCCAAGATCAGACTAGCGGGAGGTACAATGAGCAGTTCTTC. Translated: CASSQDQTSGRYNEQFF.

V usage is TRBV11-3 and J usage is TRBJ2-2; D call uncertain. This CDR3 spans 15 amino acids. V lost 5 bases and J lost 2, with 12 bases in between. CDR1 is SGHNT and CDR2 is YENEEA in the germline V gene. The CDR3 sequence is CASSPPTNNTGELFF. The CDR3 coding sequence is TGTGCCAGCAGCCCCCCGACAAACAACACCGGGGAGCTGTTTTTT.

This sequence joins TRBV6-5 and TRBJ1-4; D possibly corresponds to TRBD1 (6 bases). Germline V gives CDR1 MNHEY, CDR2 SVGAGI. V was cut by 6 bases and J by 4 bases, with 12 bases left in between. The CDR3 is 14 residues long. The CDR3 loop reads CASSTRQVNEKLFF. CDR3 sequence (DNA): TGTGCCAGCAGCACTCGACAGGTTAATGAAAAACTGTTTTTT.

The rearrangement joins TRBV5-1 to TRBJ2-3; D is undetermined. V was clipped by 4 bases and J by 0 bases, with 9 bases between them. CDR1 is SGHRS and CDR2 is YFSETQ in the germline V gene. The CDR3 loop spans 14 amino acids. DNA for the CDR3: TGCGCCAGCAGCCGAGGTGGGAGCACAGATACGCAGTATTTT. It specifies CASSRGGSTDTQYF.

The genes are TRBV28 and TRBJ1-5, with TRBD1 identical over 7 bases. J was trimmed by 0 bases and V by 5 bases; bases with no gene match: 7. CDR3 size: 16 residues. Per the germline V gene, CDR1 is MDHEN and CDR2 is SYDVKM. The CDR3, as DNA: TGTGCCAGCAGTCTCCAGACAGGGCATAGCAATCAGCCCCAGCATTTT. Translating gives CASSLQTGHSNQPQHF.

The chain carries TRBV7-9 and TRBJ2-1; 14 bases are a match to TRBD2. J lost 8 bases, V lost 5 bases, and 8 bases had no gene match. The germline V gene encodes CDR1 SEHNR and CDR2 FQNEAQ (reference sequence). This CDR3 is 16 amino acids long. The CDR3 region has the DNA TGTGCCAGCAGCCAGACTAGCGGGAGGGCCTGGGATGAGCAGTTCTTC. Protein product: CASSQTSGRAWDEQFF.

The chain has TRBV19 and TRBJ1-2; D may be TRBD1 (6 bases). Germline CDR1 reads LNHDA; CDR2 reads SQIVND (reference sequence). The germline V and J ends were trimmed by 4 bases and 7 bases, with 25 bases remaining between them. The CDR3 covers 17 residues. The CDR3 sequence is CASSTTGVQGWMSGYTF. The CDR3 region has the DNA TGTGCCAGTAGTACCACCGGGGTCCAGGGGTGGATGAGTGGCTACACCTTC. The variable domain in full, with the rest retrieved from reference TRBV19 and TRBJ1-2, is DGGITQSPKYLFRKEGQNVTLSCEQNLNHDAMYWYRQDPGQGLRLIYYSQIVNDFQKGDIAEGYSVSREKKESFPLTVTSAQKNPTAFYLCASSTTGVQGWMSGYTFGSGTRLTVV.

This rearrangement joins TRBV6-5 to TRBJ1-1; D gene unclear. The CDR3 extends over 12 amino acids. V was cut by 5 bases and J by 1 base, with 5 bases left in between. Germline V CDR1 and CDR2: MNHEY, SVGAGI. The CDR3 nucleotides are TGTGCCAGCAGTCCTAGGAACACTGAAGCTTTCTTT. Translation gives CASSPRNTEAFF.

The J gene is TRBJ2-3, the V gene TRBV10-3; the D gene is possibly TRBD2 (5 bases). Trimming took 0 bases from V and 1 from J, leaving 20 bases between them. CDR1 and CDR2 (germline): ENHRY, SYGVKD. The CDR3 is 19 residues long. The CDR3 DNA reads TGTGCCATCAGTGAGTCGGGTCGGACTTCCAGCCGGCGCACAGATACGCAGTATTTT. It translates to CAISESGRTSSRRTDTQYF.

The V call is TRBV6-6, the J call TRBJ1-5; D is ambiguous. The germline V and J ends were trimmed by 0 bases and 4 bases, with 13 bases remaining between them. There are 16 residues in the CDR3. Germline loops: CDR1 MNHNY, CDR2 SVGAGI (reference sequence). The CDR3 bases are TGTGCCAGCAGTTACTCGACGGGTGCCAGTAATCAGCCCCAGCATTTT. Translated, it gives CASSYSTGASNQPQHF.

This rearrangement joins TRBV11-2 to TRBJ2-7, with 7 bases aligning to TRBD1. CDR1 is SGHAT, CDR2 FQNNGV, per germline. The J segment lost 1 base and the V segment lost 1 base, leaving 10 bases of the junction unmatched. The CDR3 is 17 residues long. CDR3 nucleotides: TGTGCCAGCAGCTTAGCAGGGCTTCGGGACAGTTCCTACGAGCAGTACTTC. Encoded protein: CASSLAGLRDSSYEQYF.

The rearrangement links TRBV15 to TRBJ2-5, with D possibly matching TRBD2 (5 bases). V was trimmed by 3 bases and J by 2 bases, leaving 16 bases between them. The CDR3 is 16 amino acids. CDR1 is LNHNV and CDR2 is YYDKDF in the germline V gene (reference sequence). CDR3 sequence (DNA): TGTGCCACCAGCAGGTATTTGGGAGCCCCGCAAGAGACCCAGTACTTC. This gives the protein CATSRYLGAPQETQYF.

This sequence joins TRBV7-2 and TRBJ2-7, with a possible D match to TRBD2 (6 bases). CDR1 is SGHTA and CDR2 is FQGNSA in the germline V gene. The germline V and J ends were trimmed by 3 bases and 7 bases, with 13 bases remaining between them. The CDR3 is made up of 13 amino acids. The CDR3 DNA sequence: TGTGCCAGCAGCTTCGGTACGGCGGGGGAGCAGTACTTC. As protein: CASSFGTAGEQYF.

The chain couples TRBV5-1 to TRBJ2-7, with 8 bases that match TRBD1. The CDR3 is made up of 14 amino acids. With V trimmed by 0 bases and J by 6 bases, 5 bases remained unmatched. The germline gives CDR1 SGHRS, CDR2 YFSETQ. Here the CDR3 DNA reads TGCGCCAGCAGCTTGGGGGACGACAGGGGCGAGCAGTACTTC. Protein: CASSLGDDRGEQYF.

The chain recombines TRBV14 with TRBJ1-2, with 8 positions matching TRBD1. This CDR3 contains 16 residues. V was pared by 3 bases and J by 2 bases, with 8 bases of the junction left unmatched. Germline loops: CDR1 SGHDN, CDR2 FVKESK. CDR3 nucleotides: TGTGCCAGCAGCCATAGAGGGACAGGACAAAACTATGGCTACACCTTC. As protein: CASSHRGTGQNYGYTF.

The chain employs TRBV6-5 and TRBJ1-3; D might be TRBD1 (5 bases). Between the trimmed V and J ends, which lost 0 bases and 1 base, there was a span of 7 bases. CDR1 and CDR2 from the germline V gene are MNHEY and SVGAGI. The CDR3 has 15 residues. DNA of the CDR3: TGTGCCAGCAGTTACTCCCGGGGGTCTGGAAACACCATATATTTT. Translated, it gives CASSYSRGSGNTIYF.

The gene calls are TRBV30 and TRBJ1-2; D gene unclear. The V end was cut by 5 bases, the J end by 3 bases, with 16 bases between. CDR1 and CDR2 (germline): GTSNPN, SVGIG (reference sequence). This CDR3 comprises 14 residues. The DNA for the CDR3 is TGTGCCTGGGATGACTGGGGAGGCGACTATGGCTACACCTTC. This gives the protein CAWDDWGGDYGYTF.

V and J are TRBV15 and TRBJ2-1, with 14 nucleotides matching TRBD2. The germline V gene encodes CDR1 LNHNV and CDR2 YYDKDF (reference sequence). This CDR3 is built from 18 residues. The V gene end was trimmed by 6 bases and the J gene end by 7 bases; junction bases not matched to a gene: 14. The CDR3 DNA reads TGTGCCACCAGGACGGGACTAGCGGGAGCCCGAGTTAGGAATGAGCAGTTCTTC. This codes for CATRTGLAGARVRNEQFF.

The genes are TRBV6-5 and TRBJ2-7; TRBD1 might be the D (6 bases). The germline V gene encodes CDR1 MNHEY and CDR2 SVGAGI. V lost 2 bases and J 7 bases, leaving 12 bases between the germline ends. This CDR3 is 13 amino acids long. CDR3 DNA: TGTGCCAGCAGTTACGTACCTAGGGGGGAGCAGTACTTC. Its protein product is CASSYVPRGEQYF.

The J gene is TRBJ1-1, the V gene TRBV7-6; no definite D call. The CDR3 is made up of 15 amino acids. Germline CDR1 reads SGHVS; CDR2 reads FNYEAQ. Trimming shortened V by 1 base and J by 4 bases, and 13 bases separated the two germline ends. The CDR3 DNA reads TGTGCCAGCAGCTTAGAGCGTCTAAGCGGCACTGAAGCTTTCTTT. Encoded protein: CASSLERLSGTEAFF.

The chain links TRBV4-2 to TRBJ2-1; 10 bases match TRBD2. CDR3 size: 18 residues. The ends lost 0 bases at V and 0 bases at J; junction bases unmatched: 5. The V gene's germline CDR1 is LGHNA and CDR2 YNFKEQ. CDR3 sequence (DNA): TGTGCCAGCAGCCAAGAGGGGACTAGCGCGAGCTCCTACAATGAGCAGTTCTTC. Translated, it gives CASSQEGTSASSYNEQFF.

V is TRBV5-6 and J is TRBJ2-1; TRBD2 matches at 13 bases. Germline V gene lookup returns CDR1 SGHDT and CDR2 YYEEEE. The CDR3 consists of 16 residues. Trimming cost V 1 base and J 4 bases; bases outside gene matches: 2. CDR3 sequence: CASSLRTSGGYNEQFF. Here the CDR3 DNA reads TGTGCCAGCAGCTTGAGGACTAGCGGGGGTTACAATGAGCAGTTCTTC.

The chain joins TRBV5-5 to TRBJ2-5; 7 bases align to TRBD1. V gave up 0 bases and J gave up 5 bases; unmatched junction bases: 13. Germline V gene lookup returns CDR1 SGHKS and CDR2 YYEKEE (reference sequence). This CDR3 contains 17 residues. CDR3 nucleotide sequence: TGTGCCAGCAGCTTGGTGGGCTACCCGGGGACAGCGGAGACCCAGTACTTC. Its translation: CASSLVGYPGTAETQYF.

The chain joins TRBV19 to TRBJ1-2, with 8 positions matching TRBD1. The CDR3 is 17 residues long. Germline trimming cut 3 bases from V and 8 bases from J; bases unmatched to any gene: 17. The germline V gene encodes CDR1 LNHDA and CDR2 SQIVND (reference sequence). The CDR3 DNA sequence: TGTGCCAGTAGTATTATGGGGGCAGGGGGCCCCTCGGGCGGCTACACCTTC. Amino acids: CASSIMGAGGPSGGYTF.

V usage is TRBV7-8 and J usage is TRBJ1-2; 7 bases match TRBD1. Looked up from germline, CDR1 is SGHVS and CDR2 is FQNEAQ. V was pared by 7 bases and J by 4 bases, with 9 bases of the junction left unmatched. The CDR3 is 14 amino acids. Written as DNA, the CDR3 is TGTGCCAGCACCATCGGACAGGTCGCCTATGGCTACACCTTC. It specifies CASTIGQVAYGYTF. The whole variable domain, remainder taken from reference TRBV7-8 and TRBJ1-2, is GAGVSQSPRYKVAKRGQDVALRCDPISGHVSLFWYQQALGQGPEFLTYFQNEAQLDKSGLPSDRFFAERPEGSVSTLKIQRTQQEDSAVYLCASTIGQVAYGYTFGSGTRLTVV.

The genes are TRBV29-1 and TRBJ2-1; TRBD2 aligns across 14 bases. The length of the CDR3 is 17 residues. CDR1 and CDR2 from the germline V gene are SQVTM and ANQGSEA. Unmatched junction bases numbered 12, after V lost 3 bases and J lost 8 bases. The CDR3 sequence: CSVEGLAGVGVLDEQFF. As DNA, the CDR3 is TGCAGCGTTGAGGGACTAGCGGGAGTAGGGGTTTTGGATGAGCAGTTCTTC.

J is TRBJ1-3 and V is TRBV27, with D possibly TRBD1 on 6 matching bases. This CDR3 is 14 amino acids long. Trimming took 5 bases from V and 4 from J, leaving 12 bases between them. The germline gives CDR1 MNHEY, CDR2 SMNVEV (reference sequence). The CDR3 bases are TGTGCCAGCAGTGTCACCGGGACAGGAAACACCATATATTTT. It codes for CASSVTGTGNTIYF.

This chain links TRBV28 with TRBJ2-7, with 7 bases that match TRBD2. Germline V gives CDR1 MDHEN, CDR2 SYDVKM. The CDR3 is 13 residues long. V lost 6 bases, J lost 2 bases, and 4 bases stayed unmatched. The CDR3 spells CASRWGGPYEQYF. CDR3 bases: TGTGCCAGCAGATGGGGGGGACCCTACGAGCAGTACTTC.

This clone has a handful of counts. CDR3 residues: CASSPDRGGNTIYF. Written as DNA, the CDR3 is TGTGCCAGCAGCCCCGACAGGGGAGGAAACACCATATATTTT. This chain joins TRBV11-3 and TRBJ1-3, with 8 bases identical to TRBD1. The CDR3 runs to 14 residues. V lost 5 bases and J lost 4; bases outside the gene matches: 4. Germline V lookup: CDR1 SGHNT, CDR2 YENEEA. Filled out from reference TRBV11-3 and TRBJ1-3, the complete variable domain reads EAGVVQSPRYKIIEKKQPVAFWCNPISGHNTLYWYLQNLGQGPELLIRYENEEAVDDSQLPKDRFSAERLKGVDSTLKIQPAELGDSAVYLCASSPDRGGNTIYFGEGSWLTVV.